The next 15 T cell receptor beta chains were all read from a single sample in a study of graft-versus-host responses after intestinal transplantation. Lamina propria and intraepithelial lymphocytes were released by processing graft tissue. TCRdb's copy holds only in-frame clones and misses some; the assay was immunoSEQ multiplex PCR. This sample has more than 12,000 clones; roughly two thirds occur once, and the top ten carry 9%. Source: ileum tissue, taken just over 650 days after intestinal transplantation. These receptors all stem from a human patient who received an intestinal transplant, so some T cells may come from the graft donor.

V gene TRBV20-1 combines with J gene TRBJ2-1, with unresolved D. The CDR3 length is 11 residues. V lost 6 bases and J 10 bases, leaving 13 bases between the germline ends. Looked up from germline, CDR1 is DFQATT and CDR2 is SNEGSKA (reference sequence). The CDR3 coding sequence is TGCAGTGCCAGCGCCCCATACGAGCAGTTCTTC. Amino acids: CSASAPYEQFF.

This chain uses TRBV5-7 with TRBJ1-5; TRBD1 is a possible D gene (5 bases). TRBV5-7 is recorded as an ORF, its role being uncertain. V was cut by 2 bases and J by 1 base, with 16 bases left in between. There are 17 residues in the CDR3. In nucleotides, the CDR3 is TGTGCCAGCAGCTTCTGGCAGGGTAACCTAAGCAATCAGCCCCAGCATTTT. Its protein product is CASSFWQGNLSNQPQHF.

The chain links TRBV27 to TRBJ1-1; the match to TRBD1 covers 10 bases. Germline lookup yields CDR1 MNHEY and CDR2 SMNVEV (reference sequence). CDR3 length equals 14 residues. J was trimmed by 5 bases and V by 5 bases; bases with no gene match: 5. CDR3 protein: CASSPRQGATEAFF. CDR3 DNA sequence: TGTGCCAGCAGTCCCCGACAGGGGGCTACTGAAGCTTTCTTT.

This CDR3 reads CASSVGLRAGGSNYGYTF. The DNA for the CDR3 is TGTGCCAGCAGCGTAGGACTCAGGGCAGGGGGCTCTAACTATGGCTACACCTTC. The chain carries TRBV9 and TRBJ1-2, with TRBD1 identical over 8 bases. V was clipped by 0 bases and J by 0 bases; unmatched bases: 10. This CDR3 is 18 amino acids long. The germline V gene has CDR1 SGDLS and CDR2 YYNGEE.

V is TRBV5-1 and J is TRBJ1-2; TRBD1 matches at 8 bases. The CDR3 is 16 amino acids. Germline lookup yields CDR1 SGHRS and CDR2 YFSETQ. V lost 1 base and J lost 1; bases outside the gene matches: 6. CDR3 region: CASSLTGGWGNYGYTF. The CDR3 nucleotides read TGCGCCAGCAGCTTGACAGGGGGTTGGGGTAACTATGGCTACACCTTC.

This chain links TRBV7-2 with TRBJ1-3; D is possibly TRBD1 (5 bases). CDR3 length: 15 amino acids. The germline CDR1 and CDR2 sequences are SGHTA and FQGNSA. The germline V and J ends were trimmed by 4 bases and 7 bases, with 17 bases remaining between them. The chain's CDR3 is CASSSPPTEGNTIYF. In nucleotides, the CDR3 is TGTGCCAGCAGCTCACCTCCGACAGAAGGGAACACCATATATTTT. Filled out from reference TRBV7-2 and TRBJ1-3, the complete variable domain reads GAGVSQSPSNKVTEKGKDVELRCDPISGHTALYWYRQSLGQGLEFLIYFQGNSAPDKSGLPSDRFSAERTGGSVSTLTIQRTQQEDSAVYLCASSSPPTEGNTIYFGEGSWLTVV.

Only a few counts were recorded for this clone. J is TRBJ1-4 and V is TRBV5-5, with 10 positions matching TRBD1. Trimming at V came to 0 bases and at J to 1 base, leaving 6 bases not matched to a gene. The CDR3 runs to 18 residues. The V gene's germline CDR1 is SGHKS and CDR2 YYEKEE (reference sequence). CDR3 loop: CASSLVSRTGGTNEKLFF. CDR3 in DNA: TGTGCCAGCAGCTTGGTTTCACGGACAGGGGGAACTAATGAAAAACTGTTTTTT. Together with reference TRBV5-5 and TRBJ1-4, the CDR3 gives the full variable domain: DAGVTQSPTHLIKTRGQQVTLRCSPISGHKSVSWYQQVLGQGPQFIFQYYEKEERGRGNFPDRFSARQFPNYSSELNVNALLLGDSALYLCASSLVSRTGGTNEKLFFGSGTQLSVL.

The V gene is TRBV11-2, the J gene TRBJ2-3; 14 nucleotides agree with TRBD2. In germline, CDR1 is SGHAT, CDR2 FQNNGV. V shed 4 bases, J shed 6 bases, and the junction held 12 bases outside the gene matches. There are 18 residues in the CDR3. The CDR3, as DNA: TGTGCCAGCAGCTCAACTACGGGACTAGCGGGGGAATTGGATACGCAGTATTTT. It codes for CASSSTTGLAGELDTQYF.

V gene TRBV4-3 combines with J gene TRBJ2-7; 8 nucleotides line up with TRBD1. The CDR3 runs to 14 residues. J gave up 7 bases and V 1 base, and 6 bases lay outside the gene matches. CDR1 and CDR2 from the germline V gene are LGHNA and YSLEER. The CDR3 DNA follows: TGCGCCAGCAGCCAAGCCCGGACAGGGTATGAGCAGTACTTC. Translating gives CASSQARTGYEQYF.

This clone is large (0.1 to 1%) by share. CDR3 sequence (DNA): TGTGCCAGCAATGGACTAGCGGGGGGGATTGGGGAGCTGTTTTTT. This translates into CASNGLAGGIGELFF. This rearrangement joins TRBV2 to TRBJ2-2, with 15 bases that match TRBD2. V was pared by 7 bases and J by 8 bases, with 5 bases of the junction left unmatched. Germline loops: CDR1 SNHLY, CDR2 FYNNEI. This CDR3 region has 15 residues.

J is TRBJ1-3 and V is TRBV9; D is unresolved. Germline V gene lookup returns CDR1 SGDLS and CDR2 YYNGEE. The V end was cut by 0 bases, the J end by 4 bases, with 8 bases between. The CDR3 is made up of 14 amino acids. The DNA of the CDR3 is TGTGCCAGCAGCGTAGGAGGAGGCGGAAACACCATATATTTT. This codes for CASSVGGGGNTIYF. Full variable domain (missing parts from reference TRBV9 and TRBJ1-3): DSGVTQTPKHLITATGQRVTLRCSPRSGDLSVYWYQQSLDQGLQFLIQYYNGEERAKGNILERFSAQQFPDLHSELNLSSLELGDSALYFCASSVGGGGNTIYFGEGSWLTVV.

This clone was seen only once. The chain carries TRBV9 and TRBJ2-3; 8 bases fit TRBD2. This CDR3 contains 16 residues. After removal of 4 bases from V and 3 bases from J, the junction contained 10 bases not matched to a gene. The germline gives CDR1 SGDLS, CDR2 YYNGEE. The CDR3 DNA sequence: TGTGCCAGCAGCCCTGAGGGACTAGGGGGGACAGATACGCAGTATTTT. Amino acid sequence: CASSPEGLGGTDTQYF.

This chain joins TRBV7-9 and TRBJ2-1, with D possibly TRBD2 on 6 matching bases. The V gene lost 3 bases and the J gene lost 7 bases, with 10 bases spanning the gap. CDR3 size: 13 residues. The V gene's germline CDR1 is SEHNR and CDR2 FQNEAQ (reference sequence). The CDR3 spells CASSFSAGNEQFF. DNA for the CDR3: TGTGCCAGCAGCTTTAGTGCGGGGAATGAGCAGTTCTTC.

J is TRBJ1-3 and V is TRBV27; 10 nucleotides align to TRBD1. Germline V gene sequence: CDR1 MNHEY, CDR2 SMNVEV (reference sequence). The CDR3 consists of 15 residues. J gave up 4 bases and V 5 bases, and 5 bases lay outside the gene matches. The CDR3 sequence is CASSPRQGAGNTIYF. The CDR3 DNA is TGTGCCAGCAGTCCCAGACAGGGGGCCGGAAACACCATATATTTT.

This rearrangement joins TRBV4-3 to TRBJ2-7, with 11 bases lining up with TRBD1. Germline V gene lookup returns CDR1 LGHNA and CDR2 YSLEER. Trimming removed 0 bases from V and 5 bases from J; junction bases left unmatched: 9. This CDR3 is built from 17 residues. CDR3 residues: CASSQDGEDRGHNEQYF. The CDR3 region has the DNA TGCGCCAGCAGCCAAGACGGAGAGGACAGGGGGCACAACGAGCAGTACTTC.